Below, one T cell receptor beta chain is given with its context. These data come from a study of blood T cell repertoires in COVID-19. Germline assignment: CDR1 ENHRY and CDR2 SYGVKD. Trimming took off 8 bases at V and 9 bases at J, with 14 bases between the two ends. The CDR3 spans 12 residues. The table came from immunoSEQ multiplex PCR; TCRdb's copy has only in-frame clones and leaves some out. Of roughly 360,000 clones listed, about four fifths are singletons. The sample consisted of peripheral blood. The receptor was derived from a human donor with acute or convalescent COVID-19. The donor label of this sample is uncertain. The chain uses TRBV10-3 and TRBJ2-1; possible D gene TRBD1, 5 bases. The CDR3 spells CAIGKGLGEQFF. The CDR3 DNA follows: TGTGCCATCGGGAAGGGGCTGGGTGAGCAGTTCTTC.